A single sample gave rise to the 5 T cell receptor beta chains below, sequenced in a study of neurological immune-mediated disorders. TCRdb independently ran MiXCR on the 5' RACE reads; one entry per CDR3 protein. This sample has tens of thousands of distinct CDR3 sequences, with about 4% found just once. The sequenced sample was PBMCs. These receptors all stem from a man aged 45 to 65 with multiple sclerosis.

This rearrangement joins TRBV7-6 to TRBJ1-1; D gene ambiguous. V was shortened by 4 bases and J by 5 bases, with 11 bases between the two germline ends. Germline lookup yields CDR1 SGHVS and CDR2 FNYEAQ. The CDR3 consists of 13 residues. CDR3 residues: CASSSRLGTEAFF. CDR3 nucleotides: TGTGCCAGCAGCTCTAGACTGGGGACTGAAGCTTTCTTT.

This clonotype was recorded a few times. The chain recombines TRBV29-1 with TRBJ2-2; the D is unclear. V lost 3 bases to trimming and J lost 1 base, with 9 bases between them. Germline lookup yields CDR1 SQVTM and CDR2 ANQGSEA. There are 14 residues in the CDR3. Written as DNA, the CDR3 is TGCAGCGTTGAGGGCAGCAAGAACACCGGGGAGCTGTTTTTT. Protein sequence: CSVEGSKNTGELFF.

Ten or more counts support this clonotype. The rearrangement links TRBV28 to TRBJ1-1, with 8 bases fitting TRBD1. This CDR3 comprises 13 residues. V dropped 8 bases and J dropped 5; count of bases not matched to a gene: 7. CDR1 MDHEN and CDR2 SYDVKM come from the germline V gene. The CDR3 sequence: CASLDRGGTEAFF. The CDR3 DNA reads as TGTGCCAGCCTCGACAGGGGAGGGACTGAAGCTTTCTTT. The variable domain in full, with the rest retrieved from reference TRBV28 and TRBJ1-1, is DVKVTQSSRYLVKRTGEKVFLECVQDMDHENMFWYRQDPGLGLRLIYFSYDVKMKEKGDIPEGYSVSREKKERFSLILESASTNQTSMYLCASLDRGGTEAFFGQGTRLTVV.

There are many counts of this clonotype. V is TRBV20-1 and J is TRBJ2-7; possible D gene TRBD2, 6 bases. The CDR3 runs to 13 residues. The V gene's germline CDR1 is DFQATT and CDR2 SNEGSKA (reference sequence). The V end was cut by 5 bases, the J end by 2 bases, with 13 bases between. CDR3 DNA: TGCAGTGCTCTTCGACTAGGAACCTACGAGCAGTACTTC. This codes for CSALRLGTYEQYF.

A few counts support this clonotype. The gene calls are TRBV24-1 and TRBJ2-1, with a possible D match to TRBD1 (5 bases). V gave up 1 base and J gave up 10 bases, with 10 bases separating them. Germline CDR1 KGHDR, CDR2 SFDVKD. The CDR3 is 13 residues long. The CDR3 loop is CATSDFGAGEQFF. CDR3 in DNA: TGTGCCACCAGTGATTTTGGGGCTGGGGAGCAGTTCTTC.